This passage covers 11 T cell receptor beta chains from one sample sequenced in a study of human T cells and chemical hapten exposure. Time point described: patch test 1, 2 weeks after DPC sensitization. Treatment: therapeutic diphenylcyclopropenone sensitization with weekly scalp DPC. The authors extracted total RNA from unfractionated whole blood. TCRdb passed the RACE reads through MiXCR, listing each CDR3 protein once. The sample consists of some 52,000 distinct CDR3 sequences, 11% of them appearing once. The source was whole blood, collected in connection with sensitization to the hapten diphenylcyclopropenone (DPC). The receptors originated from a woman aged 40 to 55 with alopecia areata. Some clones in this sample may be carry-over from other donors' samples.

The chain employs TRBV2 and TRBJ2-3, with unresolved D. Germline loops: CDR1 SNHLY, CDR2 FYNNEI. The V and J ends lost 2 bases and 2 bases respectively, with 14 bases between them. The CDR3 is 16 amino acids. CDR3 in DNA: TGTGCCAGCAGTGAAAAGGCTACCATTATCACAGATACGCAGTATTTT. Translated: CASSEKATIITDTQYF.

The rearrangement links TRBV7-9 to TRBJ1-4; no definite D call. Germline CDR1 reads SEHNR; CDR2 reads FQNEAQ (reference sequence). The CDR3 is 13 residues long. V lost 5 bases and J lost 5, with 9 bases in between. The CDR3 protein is CASSRSSNEKLFF. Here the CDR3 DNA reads TGTGCCAGCAGCAGATCGAGCAATGAAAAACTGTTTTTT.

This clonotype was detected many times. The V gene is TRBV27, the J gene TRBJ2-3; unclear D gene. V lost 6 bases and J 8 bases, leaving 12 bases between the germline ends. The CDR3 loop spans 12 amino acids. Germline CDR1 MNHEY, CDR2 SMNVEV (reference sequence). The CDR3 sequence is CASSLTWGTQYF. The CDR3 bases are TGTGCCAGCAGCCTTACCTGGGGTACGCAGTATTTT.

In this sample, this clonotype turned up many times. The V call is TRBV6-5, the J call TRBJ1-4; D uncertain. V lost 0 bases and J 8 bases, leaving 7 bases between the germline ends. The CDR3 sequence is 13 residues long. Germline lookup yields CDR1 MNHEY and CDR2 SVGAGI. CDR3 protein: CASSYSTWEKLFF. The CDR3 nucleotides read TGTGCCAGCAGTTACTCAACATGGGAAAAACTGTTTTTT.

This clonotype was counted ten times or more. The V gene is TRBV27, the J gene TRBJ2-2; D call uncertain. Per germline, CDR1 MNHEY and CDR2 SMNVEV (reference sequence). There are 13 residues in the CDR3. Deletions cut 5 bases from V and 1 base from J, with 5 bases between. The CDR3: CASSPLNTGELFF. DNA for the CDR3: TGTGCCAGCAGTCCCCTGAACACCGGGGAGCTGTTTTTT.

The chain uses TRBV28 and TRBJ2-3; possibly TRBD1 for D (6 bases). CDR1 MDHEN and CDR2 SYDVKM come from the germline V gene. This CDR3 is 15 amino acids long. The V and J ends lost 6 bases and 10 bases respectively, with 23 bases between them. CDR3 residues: CASSFQTPAGTSQYF. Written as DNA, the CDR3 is TGTGCCAGCAGCTTTCAAACTCCAGCCGGGACATCGCAGTATTTT.

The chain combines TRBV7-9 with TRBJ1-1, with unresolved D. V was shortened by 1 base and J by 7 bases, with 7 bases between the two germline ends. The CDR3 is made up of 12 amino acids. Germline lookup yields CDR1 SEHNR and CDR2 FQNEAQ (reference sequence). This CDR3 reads CASSLGGYEAFF. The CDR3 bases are TGTGCCAGCAGCTTAGGAGGATATGAAGCTTTCTTT.

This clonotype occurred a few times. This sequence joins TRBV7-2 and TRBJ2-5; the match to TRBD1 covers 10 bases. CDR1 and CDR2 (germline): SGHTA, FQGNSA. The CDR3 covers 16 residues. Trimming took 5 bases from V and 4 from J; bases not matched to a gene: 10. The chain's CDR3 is CASSPTGTGARETQYF. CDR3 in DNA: TGTGCCAGCAGCCCAACGGGGACAGGGGCCCGAGAGACCCAGTACTTC.

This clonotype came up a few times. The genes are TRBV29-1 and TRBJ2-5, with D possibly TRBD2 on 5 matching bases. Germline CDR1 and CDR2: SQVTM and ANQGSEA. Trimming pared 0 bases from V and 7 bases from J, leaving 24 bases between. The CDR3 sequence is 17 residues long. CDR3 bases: TGCAGCGTTGAAGATCCACGCCCTTTAGCGAGCCGGGGGACCCAGTACTTC. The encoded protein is CSVEDPRPLASRGTQYF.

CDR3 bases: TGTGCCACCCAAGGGCAGGGAGGCCAGCCCCAGCATTTT. It is translated as CATQGQGGQPQHF. The chain uses TRBV28 and TRBJ1-5; the D gene is possibly TRBD1 (5 bases). The CDR3 is made up of 13 amino acids. Germline V CDR1 and CDR2: MDHEN, SYDVKM. Trimming shortened V by 10 bases and J by 7 bases, and 17 bases separated the two germline ends.

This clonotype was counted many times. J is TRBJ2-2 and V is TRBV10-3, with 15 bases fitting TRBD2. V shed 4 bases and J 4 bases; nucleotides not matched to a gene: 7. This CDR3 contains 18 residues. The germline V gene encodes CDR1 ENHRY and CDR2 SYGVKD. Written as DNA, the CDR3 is TGTGCCATCAGTGGGGGACTAGCGGGAGGCCCGGGCACCGGGGAGCTGTTTTTT. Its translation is CAISGGLAGGPGTGELFF.